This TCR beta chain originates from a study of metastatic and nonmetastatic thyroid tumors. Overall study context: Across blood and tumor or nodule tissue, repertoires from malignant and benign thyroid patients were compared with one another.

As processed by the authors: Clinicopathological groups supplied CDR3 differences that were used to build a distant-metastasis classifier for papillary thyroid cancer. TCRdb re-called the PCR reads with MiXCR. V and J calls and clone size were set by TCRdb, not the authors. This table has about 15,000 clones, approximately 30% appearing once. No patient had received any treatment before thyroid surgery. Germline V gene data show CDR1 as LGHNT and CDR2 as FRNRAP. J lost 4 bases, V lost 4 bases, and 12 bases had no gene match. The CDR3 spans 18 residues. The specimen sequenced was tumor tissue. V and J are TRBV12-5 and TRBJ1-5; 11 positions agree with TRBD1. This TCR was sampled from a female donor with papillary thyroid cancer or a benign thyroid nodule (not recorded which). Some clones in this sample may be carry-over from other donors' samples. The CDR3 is CASGSLRGQGASNQPQHF. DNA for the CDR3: TGTGCTAGTGGTTCCCTCCGAGGACAGGGGGCCTCAAATCAGCCCCAGCATTTT.